What follows are 32 T cell receptor beta chains derived from one specimen sequenced in a study of patients and donors after allogeneic stem cell transplantation. MiXCR, run by TCRdb on the RT-PCR reads, gives a single entry per CDR3 protein. Of about a million distinct CDR3 sequences listed, roughly 18% are singletons. The sample was blood, either unsorted or a sorted T cell fraction (not recorded which). The receptors shown here come from a human donor who was either an allogeneic HSCT recipient or a stem cell or donor lymphocyte infusion donor (not recorded which). It is not recorded whose cells these are; they may come from a transplant donor.

The rearrangement joins TRBV20-1 to TRBJ2-7; no clear D. This CDR3 comprises 12 residues. CDR1 and CDR2 from the germline V gene are DFQATT and SNEGSKA (reference sequence). Trimming left V 5 bases short and J 4 bases short, with 12 bases between. CDR3 loop: CSAPRYLYEQYF. The CDR3, as DNA: TGCAGTGCTCCCCGGTATCTATACGAGCAGTACTTC.

This clonotype has a handful of counts. A junction boundary mismatches the germline segment, possibly from a read error. The J gene is TRBJ2-7, the V gene TRBV4-2, with a weak D call TRBD2 (6 bases). This CDR3 contains 13 residues. Per germline, CDR1 LGHNA and CDR2 YNFKEQ. CDR3 amino acids: CASSHRDSHEQYF. In DNA form, the CDR3 reads TGTGCCAGCAGCCACCGGGACTCCCACGAGCAGTACTTC.

The chain joins TRBV5-4 to TRBJ2-6; D call uncertain. In germline, CDR1 is SGHNT, CDR2 YYREEE (reference sequence). V was cut by 0 bases and J by 0 bases, with 10 bases left in between. The CDR3 is 17 amino acids. The CDR3 region is CASSLGRSSSGANVLTF. The CDR3 DNA reads as TGTGCCAGCAGCTTGGGTCGGTCCAGCTCTGGGGCCAACGTCCTGACTTTC.

The chain uses TRBV20-1 and TRBJ2-7; possibly TRBD1 for D (6 bases). Trimming left V 5 bases short and J 4 bases short, with 15 bases between. The CDR3 contains 13 residues. In germline, CDR1 is DFQATT, CDR2 SNEGSKA (reference sequence). The CDR3 sequence is CSAGRKDRYEQYF. The CDR3 DNA sequence: TGCAGTGCTGGACGGAAGGACAGATACGAGCAGTACTTC.

Ten or more counts support this clonotype. The chain is built from TRBV12-3 or TRBV12-4 and TRBJ2-3; D call uncertain. This CDR3 comprises 12 residues. V shed 0 bases and J shed 5 bases, with 3 bases lying between them. CDR3 region: CASSLARDTQYF. As DNA, the CDR3 is TGTGCCAGCAGTTTAGCTAGAGATACGCAGTATTTT.

This rearrangement joins TRBV6-1 to TRBJ2-1; TRBD2 agrees at 11 bases. CDR1 is MNHNS, CDR2 SASEGT, per germline. This CDR3 has 13 amino acids. V lost 6 bases to trimming and J lost 8 bases; unmatched junction nucleotides: 3. CDR3 protein: CASSVLAGDEQFF. The CDR3 coding sequence is TGTGCCAGCAGCGTACTAGCGGGAGATGAGCAGTTCTTC.

This clonotype has only a few counts. The V gene is TRBV10-3, the J gene TRBJ1-5; D uncertain. The germline CDR1 and CDR2 sequences are ENHRY and SYGVKD. The CDR3 consists of 15 residues. The V end was cut by 9 bases, the J end by 0 bases, with 15 bases between. CDR3 bases: TGTGCCATAAACGAAGGGTTTTATAGCAATCAGCCCCAGCATTTT. Translation gives CAINEGFYSNQPQHF.

The chain links TRBV5-1 to TRBJ2-1, with 7 bases fitting TRBD1. The germline gives CDR1 SGHRS, CDR2 YFSETQ. V lost 7 bases and J lost 6; bases outside the gene matches: 4. The CDR3 is 12 amino acids. CDR3 nucleotide sequence: TGCGCCAGCTCAGGGGGAATCAATGAGCAGTTCTTC. Its protein is CASSGGINEQFF.

This clonotype was seen many times. The chain joins TRBV5-1 to TRBJ2-7; a weak D match, TRBD2 (6 bases). Germline-derived CDR1 and CDR2 are SGHRS and YFSETQ. V gave up 3 bases and J gave up 5 bases, with 12 bases separating them. This CDR3 comprises 13 residues. CDR3 coding DNA: TGCGCCAGCAGCTCCCCGGGAGTCAACGAGCAGTACTTC. This translates into CASSSPGVNEQYF.

This clonotype was seen many times. V and J are TRBV29-1 and TRBJ1-2, with no clear D. Per the germline V gene, CDR1 is SQVTM and CDR2 is ANQGSEA. This CDR3 comprises 15 residues. V shed 1 base and J shed 3 bases, with 15 bases lying between them. CDR3: CSVEGFGGLDYGYTF. The CDR3 DNA reads TGCAGCGTTGAAGGTTTCGGAGGGCTCGACTATGGCTACACCTTC.

The chain uses TRBV9 and TRBJ2-7, with 7 bases matching TRBD1. The CDR3 is made up of 13 amino acids. The V and J ends lost 1 base and 6 bases, in that order; junction bases with no gene match: 4. Germline CDR1 and CDR2: SGDLS and YYNGEE. As DNA, the CDR3 is TGTGCCAGCAGCGTACTGAACAGGGGCGAGCAGTACTTC. It codes for CASSVLNRGEQYF. Full variable domain (remainder filled in from reference TRBV9 and TRBJ2-7): DSGVTQTPKHLITATGQRVTLRCSPRSGDLSVYWYQQSLDQGLQFLIQYYNGEERAKGNILERFSAQQFPDLHSELNLSSLELGDSALYFCASSVLNRGEQYFGPGTRLTVT.

The V gene is TRBV5-1, the J gene TRBJ2-3; either TRBD1 or TRBD2 may fit D (8 bases each). V was cut by 4 bases and J by 7 bases, with 22 bases left in between. Germline V gives CDR1 SGHRS, CDR2 YFSETQ. The CDR3 covers 16 residues. The CDR3 spells CASSPCAGGQANTQYF. The DNA of the CDR3 is TGCGCCAGCAGCCCGTGTGCGGGGGGACAGGCAAATACGCAGTATTTT.

In this sample, this clonotype turned up a few times. The chain carries TRBV10-3 and TRBJ2-2; a weak D match, TRBD2 (7 bases). CDR1 is ENHRY and CDR2 is SYGVKD in the germline V gene. The length of the CDR3 is 17 residues. Trimming cost V 2 bases and J 6 bases, with 19 bases left between them. The CDR3 reads CAISEPHGGGAPGELFF. The CDR3 nucleotides are TGTGCCATCAGTGAGCCCCATGGTGGGGGGGCCCCCGGGGAGCTGTTTTTT.

The sample holds many counts of this clonotype. The chain links TRBV5-1 to TRBJ2-2; a weak D match, TRBD1 (5 bases). V was cut by 1 base and J by 0 bases, with 7 bases left in between. This CDR3 has 15 amino acids. Germline V CDR1 and CDR2: SGHRS, YFSETQ. CDR3 region: CASSLTGSNTGELFF. CDR3 nucleotides: TGCGCCAGCAGCTTGACAGGTTCGAACACCGGGGAGCTGTTTTTT.

The gene calls are TRBV9 and TRBJ2-1, with TRBD2 matching over 13 bases. The V and J ends lost 9 bases and 7 bases, in that order; junction bases with no gene match: 4. Per germline, CDR1 SGDLS and CDR2 YYNGEE. The CDR3 is 13 residues long. The CDR3: CAIGLAGDNEQFF. The CDR3 region has the DNA TGTGCCATCGGACTAGCGGGAGATAATGAGCAGTTCTTC.

This clonotype was seen only a few times. The V and J genes are TRBV29-1 and TRBJ1-1; D is uncertain. The CDR3 spans 13 residues. The V gene's germline CDR1 is SQVTM and CDR2 ANQGSEA. V was shortened by 4 bases and J by 5 bases, with 14 bases between the two germline ends. CDR3 amino acids: CSVVIKEGTEAFF. The DNA for the CDR3 is TGCAGCGTTGTGATTAAGGAGGGTACTGAAGCTTTCTTT.

This clonotype was seen a handful of times. V usage is TRBV6-5 and J usage is TRBJ2-1, with 8 bases matching TRBD2. This CDR3 has 15 amino acids. The junction had 7 bases not matched to a gene; V was cut back by 0 bases and J by 9 bases. Germline V gene lookup returns CDR1 MNHEY and CDR2 SVGAGI. In DNA, the CDR3 is TGTGCCAGCAGTTACTCGTCCGGGAGCGGGGGTGAGCAGTTCTTC. This sequence encodes CASSYSSGSGGEQFF.

V is TRBV24-1 and J is TRBJ1-2; D might be TRBD1 (6 bases). With 2 bases removed from V and 4 bases from J, the gap between germline ends came to 13 bases. The CDR3 is 15 amino acids. In germline, CDR1 is KGHDR, CDR2 SFDVKD. The DNA for the CDR3 is TGTGCCACCAGTGATTCTTGGGGGCTGGGCTATGGCTACACCTTC. It translates to CATSDSWGLGYGYTF.

This clonotype was seen more than once but under ten times. This chain links TRBV2 with TRBJ1-5, with D unresolved. Trimming cost V 4 bases and J 10 bases, with 20 bases left between them. The CDR3 has 15 amino acids. Per the germline V gene, CDR1 is SNHLY and CDR2 is FYNNEI. In DNA, the CDR3 is TGTGCCAGCAGTGGAGAGAGGGTCCCAAGGCGTCCCCAGCATTTT. It codes for CASSGERVPRRPQHF.

This clonotype came up many times. The V gene is TRBV12-3 or TRBV12-4, the J gene TRBJ2-2, with no clear D. Trimming cost V 0 bases and J 0 bases, with 5 bases left between them. CDR3 length: 15 residues. The CDR3 is CASSLAGPNTGELFF. As DNA, the CDR3 is TGTGCCAGCAGTTTAGCGGGCCCGAACACCGGGGAGCTGTTTTTT.

This clonotype was recorded many times. CDR3 in DNA: TGCAGTGCTAGAGCGACAGGCAATCAGCCCCAGCATTTT. Encoded protein: CSARATGNQPQHF. This rearrangement joins TRBV20-1 to TRBJ1-5; weak D call: TRBD1 (5 bases). CDR3 length equals 13 residues. V lost 1 base and J 2 bases, leaving 6 bases between the germline ends. In germline, CDR1 is DFQATT, CDR2 SNEGSKA (reference sequence).

The chain joins TRBV27 to TRBJ2-3; TRBD2 matches at 9 bases. The ends lost 8 bases at V and 1 base at J; junction bases unmatched: 7. There are 15 residues in the CDR3. Germline CDR1 is MNHEY and CDR2 is SMNVEV (reference sequence). The CDR3 protein is CASHFERGGTDTQYF. As DNA, the CDR3 is TGTGCCAGCCATTTTGAGCGGGGGGGCACAGATACGCAGTATTTT.

The chain uses TRBV20-1 and TRBJ1-2, with 11 nucleotides matching TRBD1. The CDR3 runs to 16 residues. V dropped 3 bases and J dropped 0; count of bases not matched to a gene: 6. Germline assignment: CDR1 DFQATT and CDR2 SNEGSKA (reference sequence). For the CDR3, the DNA is TGCAGTGCTAGGGGACAGGGGGATTGGGCTAACTATGGCTACACCTTC. Its protein is CSARGQGDWANYGYTF.

This sequence joins TRBV5-1 and TRBJ2-5; D gene ambiguous. The CDR3 is 13 amino acids. Germline V gives CDR1 SGHRS, CDR2 YFSETQ. V shed 7 bases and J shed 5 bases, with 15 bases lying between them. CDR3 sequence reads: CASSAESLETQYF. CDR3 sequence (DNA): TGCGCCAGCTCAGCCGAGAGCTTGGAGACCCAGTACTTC.

This clonotype came up a few times. J is TRBJ1-2 and V is TRBV7-3; TRBD1 matches 7 bases. CDR1 is SGHTA, CDR2 FQGTGA, per germline. CDR3 size: 13 residues. V lost 5 bases and J lost 10; bases outside the gene matches: 10. CDR3 sequence reads: CASSESQGDAYTF. The CDR3 DNA follows: TGTGCCAGCAGCGAGAGTCAGGGGGATGCCTACACCTTC. The full variable domain, with the rest looked up from reference TRBV7-3 and TRBJ1-2, is GAGVSQTPSNKVTEKGKYVELRCDPISGHTALYWYRQSLGQGPEFLIYFQGTGAADDSGLPNDRFFAVRPEGSVSTLKIQRTERGDSAVYLCASSESQGDAYTFGSGTRLTVV.

This clonotype occurred a few times. The rearrangement links TRBV5-1 to TRBJ2-4; D uncertain. The CDR3 loop spans 15 amino acids. The V gene lost 0 bases and the J gene lost 1 base, with 8 bases spanning the gap. Germline CDR1 is SGHRS and CDR2 is YFSETQ. CDR3 amino acids: CASSLEFSAKNIQYF. CDR3 nucleotides: TGCGCCAGCAGCTTGGAATTTAGCGCCAAAAACATTCAGTACTTC.

The V gene is TRBV7-3, the J gene TRBJ1-2; D is uncertain. The V gene's germline CDR1 is SGHTA and CDR2 FQGTGA. V lost 5 bases and J 3 bases, leaving 10 bases between the germline ends. The CDR3 has 13 residues. CDR3 residues: CASSPHQDYGYTF. DNA for the CDR3: TGTGCCAGCAGCCCCCATCAGGACTATGGCTACACCTTC.

This clonotype occurred a few times. The chain couples TRBV12-3 or TRBV12-4 to TRBJ2-1; no definite D call. This CDR3 spans 16 amino acids. V was cut by 2 bases and J by 0 bases, with 11 bases left in between. CDR3 in amino acids: CASSLTTSPSYNEQFF. In DNA form, the CDR3 reads TGTGCCAGCAGTTTAACAACTTCCCCCTCCTACAATGAGCAGTTCTTC.

This clonotype was found many times. The rearrangement links TRBV12-3 or TRBV12-4 to TRBJ2-2; D unclear. V lost 6 bases, J lost 6 bases, and 11 bases lay in between. This CDR3 is built from 13 residues. The CDR3 nucleotides are TGTGCCAGCAGCCGGACCTCCCCCGGGGAGCTGTTTTTT. Translation gives CASSRTSPGELFF.

This sequence joins TRBV20-1 and TRBJ2-1; 7 positions agree with TRBD2. The CDR3 is 13 residues long. Germline V gene data show CDR1 as DFQATT and CDR2 as SNEGSKA (reference sequence). J lost 5 bases, V lost 6 bases, and 7 bases had no gene match. Here the CDR3 reads CSALLGGHNEQFF. The CDR3 DNA reads as TGCAGTGCCCTCTTGGGAGGGCACAATGAGCAGTTCTTC.

This chain connects TRBV12-3 or TRBV12-4 to TRBJ1-5, with 10 bases aligning to TRBD1. The CDR3 has 18 amino acids. V dropped 1 base and J dropped 7; count of bases not matched to a gene: 13. DNA for the CDR3: TGTGCCAGCAGTTTAGATTCAGCGCGACAGGGGGCTGGGCAGCCCCAGCATTTT. Its protein product is CASSLDSARQGAGQPQHF.

This clonotype has a count of ten or more. V and J are TRBV6-1 and TRBJ2-3; the D gene is possibly TRBD2 (6 bases). This CDR3 is 16 amino acids long. V lost 2 bases and J 2 bases, leaving 14 bases between the germline ends. In germline, CDR1 is MNHNS, CDR2 SASEGT. In nucleotides, the CDR3 is TGTGCCAGCAGTGAATACGGCGGGACGAACACAGATACGCAGTATTTT. Translated, it gives CASSEYGGTNTDTQYF.